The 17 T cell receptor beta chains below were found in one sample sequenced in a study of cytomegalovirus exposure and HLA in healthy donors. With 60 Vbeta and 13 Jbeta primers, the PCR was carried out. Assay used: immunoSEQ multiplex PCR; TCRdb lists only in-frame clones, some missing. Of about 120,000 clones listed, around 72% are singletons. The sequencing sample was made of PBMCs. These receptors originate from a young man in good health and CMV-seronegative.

The CDR3 sequence is CASSPTGVQETQYF. The CDR3 nucleotides are TGTGCCAGCTCCCCAACAGGCGTCCAAGAGACCCAGTACTTC. The chain combines TRBV6-4 with TRBJ2-5, with D maybe TRBD1 (5 bases). Germline values: CDR1 MRHNA, CDR2 SNTAGT. This CDR3 has 14 amino acids. V shed 8 bases and J shed 1 base, with 14 bases lying between them.

As DNA, the CDR3 is TGCGCCAGTCTCCTCCTCGAAGAGACCCAGTACTTC. Translating gives CASLLLEETQYF. The chain links TRBV10-1 to TRBJ2-5; D is uncertain. The germline CDR1 and CDR2 sequences are WNHNN and SYGVQD (reference sequence). V was pared by 9 bases and J by 3 bases, with 11 bases between. The length of the CDR3 is 12 residues.

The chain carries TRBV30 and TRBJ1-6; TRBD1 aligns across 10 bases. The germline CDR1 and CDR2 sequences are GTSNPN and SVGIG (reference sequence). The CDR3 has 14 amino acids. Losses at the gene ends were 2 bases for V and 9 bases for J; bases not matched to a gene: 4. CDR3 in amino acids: CAWSPGQGVSPLHF. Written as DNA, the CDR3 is TGTGCCTGGAGTCCAGGACAGGGGGTTTCACCCCTCCACTTT.

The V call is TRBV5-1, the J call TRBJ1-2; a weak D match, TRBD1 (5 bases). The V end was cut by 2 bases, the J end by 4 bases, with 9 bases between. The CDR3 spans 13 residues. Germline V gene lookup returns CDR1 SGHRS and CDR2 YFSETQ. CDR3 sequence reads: CASSFGDSYGYTF. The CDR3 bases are TGCGCCAGCAGCTTTGGAGACAGCTATGGCTACACCTTC.

The CDR3 nucleotides are TGTGCCAGCAGCGTGGGACAAGACTATGGCTACACCTTC. The encoded protein is CASSVGQDYGYTF. The J gene is TRBJ1-2, the V gene TRBV2, with a possible D match to TRBD1 (6 bases). Trimming cost V 6 bases and J 3 bases, with 11 bases left between them. The CDR3 is 13 residues long. Germline V gives CDR1 SNHLY, CDR2 FYNNEI.

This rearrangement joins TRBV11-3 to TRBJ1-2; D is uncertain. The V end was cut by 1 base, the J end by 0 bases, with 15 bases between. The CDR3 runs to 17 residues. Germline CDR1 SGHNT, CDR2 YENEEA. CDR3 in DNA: TGTGCCAGCAGCTTAGTTTTATCTGGGAGCCCTAACTATGGCTACACCTTC. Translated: CASSLVLSGSPNYGYTF.

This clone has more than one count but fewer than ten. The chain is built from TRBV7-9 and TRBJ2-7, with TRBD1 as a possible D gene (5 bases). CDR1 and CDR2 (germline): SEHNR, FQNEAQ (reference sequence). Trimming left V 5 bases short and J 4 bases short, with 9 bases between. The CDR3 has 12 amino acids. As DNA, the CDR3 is TGTGCCAGCAGCCCTGGGGCTTACGAGCAGTACTTC. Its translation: CASSPGAYEQYF.

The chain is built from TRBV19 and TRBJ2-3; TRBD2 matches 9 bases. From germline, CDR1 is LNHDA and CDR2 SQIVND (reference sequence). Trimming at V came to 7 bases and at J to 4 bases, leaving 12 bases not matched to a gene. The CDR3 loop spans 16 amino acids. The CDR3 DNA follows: TGTGCCAGTACAAACTGGGCGGGGGGGCGCTCAGATACGCAGTATTTT. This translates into CASTNWAGGRSDTQYF.

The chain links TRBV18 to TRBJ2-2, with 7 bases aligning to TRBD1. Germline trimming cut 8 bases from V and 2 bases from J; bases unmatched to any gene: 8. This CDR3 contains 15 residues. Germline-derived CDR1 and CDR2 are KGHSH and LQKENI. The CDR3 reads CASLAVGGNTGELFF. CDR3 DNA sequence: TGTGCCAGCCTCGCGGTAGGGGGCAACACCGGGGAGCTGTTTTTT.

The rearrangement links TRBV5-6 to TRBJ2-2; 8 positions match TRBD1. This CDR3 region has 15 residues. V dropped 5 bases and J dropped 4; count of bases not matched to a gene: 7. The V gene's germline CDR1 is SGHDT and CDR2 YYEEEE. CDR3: CASSPRGLGTGELFF. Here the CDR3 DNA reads TGTGCCAGCAGTCCCAGGGGGCTTGGCACCGGGGAGCTGTTTTTT. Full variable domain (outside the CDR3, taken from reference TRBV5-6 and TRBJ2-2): DAGVTQSPTHLIKTRGQQVTLRCSPKSGHDTVSWYQQALGQGPQFIFQYYEEEERQRGNFPDRFSGHQFPNYSSELNVNALLLGDSALYLCASSPRGLGTGELFFGEGSRLTVL.

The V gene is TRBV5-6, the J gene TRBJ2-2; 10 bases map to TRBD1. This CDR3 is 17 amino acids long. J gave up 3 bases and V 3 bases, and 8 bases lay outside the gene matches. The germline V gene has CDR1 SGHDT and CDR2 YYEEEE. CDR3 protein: CASSSIPGQGYTGELFF. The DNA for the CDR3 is TGTGCCAGCAGCTCGATACCGGGACAGGGGTACACCGGGGAGCTGTTTTTT.

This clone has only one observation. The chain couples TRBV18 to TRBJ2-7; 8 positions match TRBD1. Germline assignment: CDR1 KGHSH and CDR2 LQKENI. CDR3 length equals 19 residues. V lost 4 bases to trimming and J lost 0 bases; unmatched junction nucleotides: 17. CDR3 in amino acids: CASSLTRPGGRGSSYEQYF. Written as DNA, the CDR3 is TGTGCCAGCTCACTAACAAGACCAGGGGGCCGGGGCTCCTCCTACGAGCAGTACTTC.

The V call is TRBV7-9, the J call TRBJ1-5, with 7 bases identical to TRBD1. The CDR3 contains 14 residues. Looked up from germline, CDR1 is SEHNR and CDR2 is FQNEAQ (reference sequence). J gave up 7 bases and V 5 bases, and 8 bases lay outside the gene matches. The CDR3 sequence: CASSVDRAEQPQHF. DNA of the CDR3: TGTGCCAGCAGCGTCGACAGGGCAGAACAGCCCCAGCATTTT.

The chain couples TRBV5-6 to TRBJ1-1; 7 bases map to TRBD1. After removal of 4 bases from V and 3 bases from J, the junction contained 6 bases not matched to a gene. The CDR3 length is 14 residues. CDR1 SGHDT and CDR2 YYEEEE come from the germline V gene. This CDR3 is CASSRTGTYTEAFF. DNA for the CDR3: TGTGCCAGCAGCCGGACAGGCACTTACACTGAAGCTTTCTTT.

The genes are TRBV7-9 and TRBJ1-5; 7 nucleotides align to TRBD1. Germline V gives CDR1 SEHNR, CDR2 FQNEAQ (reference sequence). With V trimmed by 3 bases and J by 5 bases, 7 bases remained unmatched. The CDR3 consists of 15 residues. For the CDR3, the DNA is TGTGCCAGCAGCTTGGGTGGGACAGCAGATCAGCCCCAGCATTTT. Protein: CASSLGGTADQPQHF.

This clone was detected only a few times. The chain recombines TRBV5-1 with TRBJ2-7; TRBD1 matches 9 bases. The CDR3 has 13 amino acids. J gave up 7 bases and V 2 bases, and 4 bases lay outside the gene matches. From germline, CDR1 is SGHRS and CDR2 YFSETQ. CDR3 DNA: TGCGCCAGCAGCTTACAGGGGGCGCAAGAGCAGTACTTC. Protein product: CASSLQGAQEQYF.

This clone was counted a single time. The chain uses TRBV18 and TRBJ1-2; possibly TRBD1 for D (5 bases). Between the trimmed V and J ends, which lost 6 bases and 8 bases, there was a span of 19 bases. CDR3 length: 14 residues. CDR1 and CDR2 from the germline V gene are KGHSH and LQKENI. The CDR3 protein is CASSYKGPPAGYTF. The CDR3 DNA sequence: TGTGCCAGCTCCTACAAGGGGCCACCCGCAGGCTACACCTTC.